One and the same sample provided the 16 T cell receptor beta chains below, sequenced in a study of T-cell reconstitution after alpha-beta-depleted transplantation in children (dated by TCRdb to 2016 to 2017). The protocol used for the library was PCR. Instrument used: Illumina HiSeq 2500. To normalize quantification of the TCRbeta repertoire, the TCR libraries were built with molecular barcoding that relied on unique molecular identifiers. In TCRdb, the public reads were trimmed at Q25 with fastp and aligned with MiXCR, with productive beta chains retained. Rows matching on CDR3 protein sequence are summarized as one entry with the most common DNA and genes. Present in this sample are around 700,000 distinct CDR3 sequences, 13% of which were seen just once. The top ten constitute around 0.8% of the sample. The treatment or condition label of this sample denotes: allogeneic hematopoietic cell transplantation with graft depleted of TCRalphabeta T cells and CD19 B cells.

Sample: PBMCs, taken before TCRalphabeta/CD19-depleted stem cell transplant. These receptors came from a girl aged 2 to 10 with congenital amegakaryocytic thrombocytopenia, due to receive a stem cell transplant.

This clonotype was recorded many times. The CDR3 DNA is TGTGCCAGCAGAGAGACAGTATATAGCAATCAGCCCCAGCATTTT. Translation: CASRETVYSNQPQHF. V and J are TRBV6-1 and TRBJ1-5; D is possibly TRBD1 (5 bases). Deletions cut 6 bases from V and 0 bases from J, with 12 bases between. The CDR3 extends over 15 amino acids. Germline V gene sequence: CDR1 MNHNS, CDR2 SASEGT.

At least ten counts were recorded for this clonotype. The rearrangement links TRBV11-1 to TRBJ2-2; D may be TRBD1 or TRBD2 (5 bases each). Germline values: CDR1 SGHAT, CDR2 FQDESV (reference sequence). Trimming took 8 bases from V and 5 from J, leaving 27 bases between them. The CDR3 contains 18 residues. CDR3 sequence (DNA): TGTGCCAGCCCGCCTGAGGTGGGACCCGAGCGTTTGACCGGGGAGCTGTTTTTT. Protein product: CASPPEVGPERLTGELFF.

This clonotype has more than one count but fewer than ten. The CDR3 here is CASSLTSDGGGGGYTF. The CDR3 bases are TGTGCCAGCAGCCTAACATCGGACGGTGGCGGGGGCGGCTACACCTTC. The gene calls are TRBV7-2 and TRBJ1-2, with D perhaps TRBD1 (6 bases). The V and J ends lost 5 bases and 8 bases respectively, with 24 bases between them. The CDR3 sequence is 16 residues long. Germline lookup yields CDR1 SGHTA and CDR2 FQGNSA.

The table lists this clonotype with many counts. V usage is TRBV5-1 and J usage is TRBJ2-5; TRBD1 matches 7 bases. The CDR3 runs 16 residues. The V and J ends lost 2 bases and 4 bases, in that order; junction bases with no gene match: 11. Germline V gene lookup returns CDR1 SGHRS and CDR2 YFSETQ. CDR3 in amino acids: CASSFVTQGVIETQYF. DNA of the CDR3: TGCGCCAGCAGCTTTGTCACGCAGGGGGTCATAGAGACCCAGTACTTC.

The table lists this clonotype with many counts. The V and J genes are TRBV20-1 and TRBJ2-1, with 7 bases lining up with TRBD1. The CDR3 consists of 13 residues. Per germline, CDR1 DFQATT and CDR2 SNEGSKA (reference sequence). The V gene end was trimmed by 0 bases and the J gene end by 8 bases; junction bases not matched to a gene: 4. The chain's CDR3 is CSARDRTGDEQFF. The DNA of the CDR3 is TGCAGTGCTAGAGACCGGACAGGAGATGAGCAGTTCTTC.

In its sample, this clonotype was seen many times. The rearrangement links TRBV5-6 to TRBJ1-2, with unresolved D. V was shortened by 3 bases and J by 8 bases, with 11 bases between the two germline ends. This CDR3 has 12 residues. Germline values: CDR1 SGHDT, CDR2 YYEEEE. The CDR3 is CASSSPVGGYTF. As DNA, the CDR3 is TGTGCCAGCAGCTCACCGGTGGGAGGCTACACCTTC.

This clonotype was detected only a few times. J is TRBJ2-5 and V is TRBV6-2 or TRBV6-3; maybe TRBD2 (6 bases). This CDR3 has 15 residues. Trimming pared 5 bases from V and 4 bases from J, leaving 17 bases between. Per the germline V gene, CDR1 is MNHEY and CDR2 is SVGEGT. Here the CDR3 reads CASSQHASVGETQYF. The CDR3 nucleotides read TGTGCCAGCAGTCAGCACGCTAGCGTTGGAGAGACCCAGTACTTC.

In its sample, this clonotype was seen many times. The chain links TRBV29-1 to TRBJ2-1; D remains unclear. The CDR3 contains 13 residues. V lost 7 bases to trimming and J lost 4 bases, with 14 bases between them. Germline CDR1 reads SQVTM; CDR2 reads ANQGSEA. The CDR3 spells CSGFSLRYNEQFF. Here the CDR3 DNA reads TGCAGCGGATTTAGCCTACGATACAATGAGCAGTTCTTC.

Many counts were recorded for this clonotype. The chain carries TRBV29-1 and TRBJ1-4, with 7 bases identical to TRBD1. The CDR3 is made up of 13 amino acids. The J segment lost 10 bases and the V segment lost 7 bases, leaving 12 bases of the junction unmatched. CDR1 is SQVTM, CDR2 ANQGSEA, per germline. The CDR3 region is CSGRDSATSKLFF. CDR3 bases: TGCAGCGGCAGGGACAGCGCGACTTCAAAACTGTTTTTT. The full variable domain, with the rest looked up from reference TRBV29-1 and TRBJ1-4, is SAVISQKPSRDICQRGTSLTIQCQVDSQVTMMFWYRQQPGQSLTLIATANQGSEATYESGFVIDKFPISRPNLTFSTLTVSNMSPEDSSIYLCSGRDSATSKLFFGSGTQLSVL.

This clonotype has more than one count but fewer than ten. V usage is TRBV12-3 or TRBV12-4 and J usage is TRBJ2-7; TRBD2 aligns across 7 bases. CDR3 length: 17 residues. V dropped 3 bases and J dropped 3; count of bases not matched to a gene: 14. The CDR3, as DNA: TGTGCCAGCAGTTTCTTAGTGAGGGACTACTACTACTACGAGCAGTACTTC. Protein sequence: CASSFLVRDYYYYEQYF.

The chain carries TRBV2 and TRBJ2-3; 7 positions match TRBD2. Per the germline V gene, CDR1 is SNHLY and CDR2 is FYNNEI. The CDR3 runs to 13 residues. Trimming at V came to 4 bases and at J to 6 bases, leaving 4 bases not matched to a gene. CDR3 DNA sequence: TGTGCCAGCAGTGGGACTAGGGTCGATACGCAGTATTTT. Translated: CASSGTRVDTQYF.

As concerns this clonotype: A much larger clone lies a single base off, so this may be a read error. The chain joins TRBV6-4 to TRBJ2-3; possible D gene TRBD2, 6 bases. Looked up from germline, CDR1 is MRHNA and CDR2 is SNTAGT. The CDR3 sequence is 15 residues long. The V end was cut by 5 bases, the J end by 0 bases, with 12 bases between. This CDR3 is CASSPRGGSTDTQYF. CDR3 nucleotide sequence: TGTGCCAGCAGTCCCCGGGGAGGAAGCACAGATACGCAGTATTTT.

This clonotype was counted between two and nine times. The rearrangement uses TRBV29-1 and TRBJ2-5; TRBD1 matches at 10 bases. CDR1 SQVTM and CDR2 ANQGSEA come from the germline V gene. Losses at the gene ends were 7 bases for V and 5 bases for J; bases not matched to a gene: 10. CDR3 length: 14 amino acids. The CDR3 coding sequence is TGCAGCGGATTCGGGACAGGGGAGTCGGAGACCCAGTACTTC. Encoded protein: CSGFGTGESETQYF.

This clonotype was detected many times. CDR3 in amino acids: CSALRGEDTQYF. The DNA of the CDR3 is TGCAGTGCGTTGCGGGGGGAAGATACGCAGTATTTT. The genes are TRBV20-1 and TRBJ2-3, with 8 bases lining up with TRBD2. Germline trimming cut 6 bases from V and 5 bases from J; bases unmatched to any gene: 4. Germline CDR1 and CDR2: DFQATT and SNEGSKA (reference sequence). This CDR3 is built from 12 residues.

This clonotype was seen a few times. The genes are TRBV30 and TRBJ1-1; no clear D gene. Germline lookup yields CDR1 GTSNPN and CDR2 SVGIG (reference sequence). There are 13 residues in the CDR3. V gave up 5 bases and J gave up 0 bases, with 10 bases separating them. The CDR3, as DNA: TGTGCCTGGTGTAGGGTCGTGAACACTGAAGCTTTCTTT. Translating it yields CAWCRVVNTEAFF.

There are many counts of this clonotype. The chain combines TRBV5-1 with TRBJ2-3; 8 bases are a match to TRBD2. The germline CDR1 and CDR2 sequences are SGHRS and YFSETQ. The CDR3 extends over 15 amino acids. The V segment lost 4 bases and the J segment 1 base; nucleotides outside the gene matches: 5. The CDR3 reads CASSPSTSGTDTQYF. The CDR3 region has the DNA TGCGCCAGCAGCCCCTCGACTAGCGGCACAGATACGCAGTATTTT.